This is a list of T cell receptor beta chains from one sample in a study of T cells in Graves' hyperthyroidism and ophthalmopathy. TCRdb independently ran MiXCR on the multiplex PCR reads; one entry per CDR3 protein. This sample has a few hundred thousand distinct CDR3 sequences, with more than 15% found just once. Sequencing was done on a sample of blood. Receptors originate from a woman between 25 and 40 years old with Graves' hyperthyroidism. Both conserved end residues are part of each CDR3. The order of the fields is clone size, J gene, D gene, V gene, CDR3 DNA, CDR3 protein. The D gene is left open where the match is weak. Only part of the rows carry a size: once, few, many, or a class if the clone is expanded.

size: many
J: TRBJ2-2
D: -
V: TRBV20-1
DNA: TGCAGTGCTAGAGCGGGCCCCCGGGTGGAGCTGTTTTTT
CDR3: CSARAGPRVELFF

size: few
J: TRBJ1-5
D: TRBD1
V: TRBV27
DNA: TGTGCCAGCAGTCCCGCTGGACAGGGACATCAGCCCCAGCATTTT
CDR3: CASSPAGQGHQPQHF

size: -
J: TRBJ2-7
D: -
V: TRBV7-9
DNA: TGTGCCAGCAGCTTAGTTGGGACGGGTGCGGTCGAGCAGTACTTC
CDR3: CASSLVGTGAVEQYF

size: many
J: TRBJ2-3
D: -
V: TRBV20-1
DNA: TGCAGTGCTAGACAGGCGACTTATACGCAGTATTTT
CDR3: CSARQATYTQYF

size: few
J: TRBJ1-1
D: -
V: TRBV15
DNA: TGTGCCACCGAATCGAACACTGAAGCTTTCTTT
CDR3: CATESNTEAFF

size: many
J: TRBJ2-3
D: TRBD2
V: TRBV12-3/TRBV12-4
DNA: TGTGCCAGCAGTCCGGAGGGACTAGCGGGAGGGCTCTCAGATACGCAGTATTTT
CDR3: CASSPEGLAGGLSDTQYF

size: many
J: TRBJ1-3
D: -
V: TRBV28
DNA: TGTGCCAGCAACGCCGCCAGAGTTGGAAACACCATATATTTT
CDR3: CASNAARVGNTIYF

size: many
J: TRBJ2-1
D: TRBD2
V: TRBV20-1
DNA: TGCAGTGCGCAACTAGCGGGAGGGCCACCTGAGCAGTTCTTC
CDR3: CSAQLAGGPPEQFF

size: many
J: TRBJ2-2
D: -
V: TRBV3-1
DNA: TGTGCCAGCAGCCAAGTGACCACCGGGGAGCTGTTTTTT
CDR3: CASSQVTTGELFF

size: few
J: TRBJ1-2
D: TRBD1
V: TRBV7-9
DNA: TGTGCCAGCAGCCTACAGGGGGTTATCTATGGCTACACCTTC
CDR3: CASSLQGVIYGYTF

size: -
J: TRBJ1-2
D: TRBD1
V: TRBV3-1
DNA: TGTGCCAGCAGCGACCCGGGACAGGGGAAATATGGCTACACCTTC
CDR3: CASSDPGQGKYGYTF

size: many
J: TRBJ1-1
D: -
V: TRBV28
DNA: TGTGCCAGCAGTTCGCCCGGGGACGGGCAAGCAGCTTTCTTT
CDR3: CASSSPGDGQAAFF

size: few
J: TRBJ2-1
D: TRBD1
V: TRBV24-1
DNA: TGTGCCACCAGTGAAAGAACAGGGGCGGGCAATGAGCAGTTCTTC
CDR3: CATSERTGAGNEQFF

size: -
J: TRBJ2-2
D: -
V: TRBV29-1
DNA: TGCAGCCTCCAGGGGACCACCGGGGAGCTGTTTTTT
CDR3: CSLQGTTGELFF

size: many
J: TRBJ2-2
D: -
V: TRBV7-9
DNA: TGTGCCAGCAGCCCCGGACTTCCCTACACCGGGGAGCTGTTTTTT
CDR3: CASSPGLPYTGELFF

size: many
J: TRBJ2-1
D: TRBD2
V: TRBV19
DNA: TGTGCCAGTACTAACCCACGGCTAGCGGGCTCCAATGAGCAGTTCTTC
CDR3: CASTNPRLAGSNEQFF

size: many
J: TRBJ2-7
D: TRBD2
V: TRBV20-1
DNA: TGCAGTGCTAGTTTATTAGCGGGAGGGCCACACGAGCAGTACTTC
CDR3: CSASLLAGGPHEQYF

size: few
J: TRBJ2-1
D: -
V: TRBV5-1
DNA: TGCGCCAGCAGCTTGTCCCCAGGGGGGGGCGGGACGTACAATGAGCAGTTCTTC
CDR3: CASSLSPGGGGTYNEQFF

size: many
J: TRBJ1-5
D: TRBD1
V: TRBV30
DNA: TGTGCCTGGAGTGTACAGGGGACAATAAATCAGCCCCAGCATTTT
CDR3: CAWSVQGTINQPQHF

size: few
J: TRBJ1-5
D: -
V: TRBV30
DNA: TGTGCCTGGAGTCTGGACGATCAGCCCCAGCATTTT
CDR3: CAWSLDDQPQHF

size: many
J: TRBJ1-2
D: TRBD1
V: TRBV12-3/TRBV12-4
DNA: TGTGCCAGCAGTTTAGACTACAGGGGAATTGGCTACACCTTC
CDR3: CASSLDYRGIGYTF

size: few
J: TRBJ1-1
D: TRBD1
V: TRBV18
DNA: TGTGCCAGCTCACCAAGGACAGGAGCTATCTTGAACACTGAAGCTTTCTTT
CDR3: CASSPRTGAILNTEAFF

size: few
J: TRBJ2-4
D: TRBD2
V: TRBV5-1
DNA: TGCGCCAGCAGCTCCGGACTAGCGGGAGATGGCCTAGCCAAAAACATTCAGTACTTC
CDR3: CASSSGLAGDGLAKNIQYF

size: -
J: TRBJ2-2
D: TRBD2
V: TRBV7-9
DNA: TGTGCCAGCAGCTTAGATCGCGGGGGGACGTCGAACACCGGGGAGCTGTTTTTT
CDR3: CASSLDRGGTSNTGELFF

size: many
J: TRBJ2-3
D: TRBD2
V: TRBV20-1
DNA: TGCCGCGGACTAGCGGGAACTCCCGGGAGTGGCACAGATACGCAGTATTTT
CDR3: CRGLAGTPGSGTDTQYF

size: -
J: TRBJ2-2
D: TRBD2
V: TRBV30
DNA: TGTGCCTGGACAGGACTAGCGATAAAACAGAACACCGGGGAGCTGTTTTTT
CDR3: CAWTGLAIKQNTGELFF

size: many
J: TRBJ2-7
D: -
V: TRBV30
DNA: TGTGCCTGGAGTACACCCGGGACCTCCTACGAGCAGTACTTC
CDR3: CAWSTPGTSYEQYF

size: -
J: TRBJ2-1
D: TRBD2
V: TRBV20-1
DNA: TGCAGTGCTAGAGATTGGCTAGCGGGAGTCTACAATGAGCAGTTCTTC
CDR3: CSARDWLAGVYNEQFF

size: few
J: TRBJ2-3
D: TRBD2
V: TRBV3-1
DNA: TGTGCCAGCAGCCAAGACTCGACGGGAGGGCCTCCAGATACGCAGTATTTT
CDR3: CASSQDSTGGPPDTQYF

size: few
J: TRBJ2-7
D: -
V: TRBV6-6
DNA: TGTGCCAGCAGTTACCGGACGGAGCAGTACTTC
CDR3: CASSYRTEQYF

size: -
J: TRBJ2-1
D: TRBD1
V: TRBV12-3/TRBV12-4
DNA: TGTGCCAGCAGTTTAATGGGACAGGGCTCGTACAATGAGCAGTTCTTC
CDR3: CASSLMGQGSYNEQFF

size: -
J: TRBJ1-3
D: TRBD1
V: TRBV15
DNA: TGTGCCACCAGCAGAGGACAGGGCAAATATTTT
CDR3: CATSRGQGKYF

size: few
J: TRBJ2-3
D: -
V: TRBV20-1
DNA: TGCAGTGCGCCGCTAGCCTCAGATACGCAGTATTTT
CDR3: CSAPLASDTQYF

size: many
J: TRBJ2-1
D: TRBD2
V: TRBV20-1
DNA: TGCAGTGCTAGACAAAGCGGGAGGGCCGGCTATGAGCAGTTCTTC
CDR3: CSARQSGRAGYEQFF

size: -
J: TRBJ2-4
D: -
V: TRBV19
DNA: TGTGCCAGTCGCGAAGATCGTGGGGCCAAAAACATTCAGTACTTC
CDR3: CASREDRGAKNIQYF

size: -
J: TRBJ2-7
D: TRBD2
V: TRBV29-1
DNA: TGCAGCGTCCGAAAGGCTAGCGGGAGGGCCGGGGAGCAGTACTTC
CDR3: CSVRKASGRAGEQYF

size: few
J: TRBJ2-2
D: -
V: TRBV7-9
DNA: TGTGCCAGCAGCTTTTTGACAGCCACCGGGGAGCTGTTTTTT
CDR3: CASSFLTATGELFF

size: few
J: TRBJ1-5
D: -
V: TRBV6-5
DNA: TGTGCCAGCAGTTACCTACAGGGTCGGCAGCCCCAGCATTTT
CDR3: CASSYLQGRQPQHF

size: many
J: TRBJ1-2
D: -
V: TRBV20-1
DNA: TGCAGTGCTACCCGGACGGGCTATGGCTACACCTTC
CDR3: CSATRTGYGYTF

size: many
J: TRBJ2-7
D: -
V: TRBV27
DNA: TGTGCCAGCCGAAGAGGGGGTCCTGTTGTCTACGAGCAGTACTTC
CDR3: CASRRGGPVVYEQYF

size: few
J: TRBJ2-1
D: -
V: TRBV18
DNA: TGTGCCAGCTCACCTGGCCACTTCGATGAGCAGTTCTTC
CDR3: CASSPGHFDEQFF

size: many
J: TRBJ2-4
D: -
V: TRBV7-9
DNA: TGTGCCAGCAGACCCAAGAGCGACGGCCCCGGGGCCAAAAACATTCAGTACTTC
CDR3: CASRPKSDGPGAKNIQYF

size: few
J: TRBJ2-1
D: -
V: TRBV7-9
DNA: TGTGCCAGCAGCTTAGTCGTTTATGAGCAGTTCTTC
CDR3: CASSLVVYEQFF

size: -
J: TRBJ1-5
D: -
V: TRBV7-9
DNA: TGTGCCAGCAGGTTAGATGAACAGGGAGGCCAGCCCCAGCATTTT
CDR3: CASRLDEQGGQPQHF

size: many
J: TRBJ1-2
D: -
V: TRBV28
DNA: TGTGCCAGCAACCACAGGGCAGGTGGCTACACCTTC
CDR3: CASNHRAGGYTF

size: many
J: TRBJ1-2
D: -
V: TRBV18
DNA: TGTGCCAGCTCACCAGGAACATGGGGGGATTATGGCTACACCTTC
CDR3: CASSPGTWGDYGYTF

size: -
J: TRBJ1-5
D: -
V: TRBV18
DNA: TGTGCCAGCTCACCCGGCTCGCCGGAGGGGGGTAATCAGCCCCAGCATTTT
CDR3: CASSPGSPEGGNQPQHF

size: many
J: TRBJ2-3
D: TRBD2
V: TRBV6-2/TRBV6-3
DNA: TGTGCCAGCAGGGCGGGAGGTTCTACAGATACGCAGTATTTT
CDR3: CASRAGGSTDTQYF

size: many
J: TRBJ1-2
D: -
V: TRBV30
DNA: TGTGCCTGGAACGATTTCTATGGCTACACCTTC
CDR3: CAWNDFYGYTF

size: many
J: TRBJ2-1
D: TRBD2
V: TRBV2
DNA: TGTGCCAGCAGTGAACTTAGCGGGGGGGGCAATGAGCAGTTCTTC
CDR3: CASSELSGGGNEQFF

size: few
J: TRBJ2-7
D: -
V: TRBV5-5
DNA: TGTGCCAGCAGCTTGTATTCGGGGTCCACCTACGAGCAGTACTTC
CDR3: CASSLYSGSTYEQYF

size: many
J: TRBJ2-7
D: -
V: TRBV20-1
DNA: TGCAGTGCTAGAGAGGACTGGCAGGCCTACGAGCAGTACTTC
CDR3: CSAREDWQAYEQYF

size: many
J: TRBJ2-3
D: TRBD2
V: TRBV5-1
DNA: TGCGCCAGCAGCTTAACATCCCGGGAGGGAGATACGCAGTATTTT
CDR3: CASSLTSREGDTQYF

size: many
J: TRBJ2-1
D: -
V: TRBV18
DNA: TGTGCCAGCTCACCCCGGGCCATGGCTTCCTACAATGAGCAGTTCTTC
CDR3: CASSPRAMASYNEQFF

size: few
J: TRBJ1-1
D: -
V: TRBV4-1
DNA: TGCGCCAGCAGCCATTCTCTAGGGACCCTGAACACTGAAGCTTTCTTT
CDR3: CASSHSLGTLNTEAFF

size: many
J: TRBJ2-2
D: -
V: TRBV3-1
DNA: TGTGCCAGCAGCCATCGGACTCAGAACACCGGGGAGCTGTTTTTT
CDR3: CASSHRTQNTGELFF

size: -
J: TRBJ1-4
D: -
V: TRBV10-3
DNA: TGTGCCATCAGTGATGAGGGACCAAATGAAAAACTGTTTTTT
CDR3: CAISDEGPNEKLFF

size: many
J: TRBJ1-1
D: -
V: TRBV19
DNA: TGTGCCAGTAGCCCCGGTCATTCTTCGAACACTGAAGCTTTCTTT
CDR3: CASSPGHSSNTEAFF

size: few
J: TRBJ1-5
D: -
V: TRBV6-2/TRBV6-3
DNA: TGTGCCAGCAGTCACACCCTTGGACACCAGCCCCAGCATTTT
CDR3: CASSHTLGHQPQHF